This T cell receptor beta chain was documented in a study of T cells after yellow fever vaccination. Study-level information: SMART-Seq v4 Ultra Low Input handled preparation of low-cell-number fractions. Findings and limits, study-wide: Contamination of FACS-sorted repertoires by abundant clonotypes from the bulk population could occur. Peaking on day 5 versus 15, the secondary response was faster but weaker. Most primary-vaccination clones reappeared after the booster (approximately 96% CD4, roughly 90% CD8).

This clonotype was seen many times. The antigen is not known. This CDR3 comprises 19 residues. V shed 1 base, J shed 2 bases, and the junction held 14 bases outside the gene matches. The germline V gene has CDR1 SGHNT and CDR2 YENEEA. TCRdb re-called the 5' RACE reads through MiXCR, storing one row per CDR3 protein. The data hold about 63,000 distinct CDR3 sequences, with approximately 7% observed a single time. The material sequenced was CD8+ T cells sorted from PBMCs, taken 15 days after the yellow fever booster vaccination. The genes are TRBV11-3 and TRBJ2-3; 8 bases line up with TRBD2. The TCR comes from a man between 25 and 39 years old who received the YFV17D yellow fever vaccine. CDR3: CASSLVVGRASWDTDTQYF. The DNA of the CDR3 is TGTGCCAGCAGCTTAGTAGTCGGGAGGGCTTCTTGGGACACAGATACGCAGTATTTT.